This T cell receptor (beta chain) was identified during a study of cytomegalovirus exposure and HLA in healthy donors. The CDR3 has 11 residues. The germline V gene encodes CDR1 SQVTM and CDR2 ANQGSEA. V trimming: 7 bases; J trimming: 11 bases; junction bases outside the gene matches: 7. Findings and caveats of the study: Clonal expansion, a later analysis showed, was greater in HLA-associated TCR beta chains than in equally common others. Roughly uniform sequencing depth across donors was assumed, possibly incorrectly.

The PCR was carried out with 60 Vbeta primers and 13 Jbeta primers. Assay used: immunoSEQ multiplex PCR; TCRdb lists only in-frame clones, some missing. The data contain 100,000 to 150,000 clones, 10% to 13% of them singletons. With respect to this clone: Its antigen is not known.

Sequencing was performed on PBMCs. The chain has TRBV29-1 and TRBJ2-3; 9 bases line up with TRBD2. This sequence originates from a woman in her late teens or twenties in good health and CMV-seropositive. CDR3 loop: CSAAAGGGQYF. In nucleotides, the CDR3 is TGCAGCGCCGCAGCGGGAGGCGGGCAGTATTTT.